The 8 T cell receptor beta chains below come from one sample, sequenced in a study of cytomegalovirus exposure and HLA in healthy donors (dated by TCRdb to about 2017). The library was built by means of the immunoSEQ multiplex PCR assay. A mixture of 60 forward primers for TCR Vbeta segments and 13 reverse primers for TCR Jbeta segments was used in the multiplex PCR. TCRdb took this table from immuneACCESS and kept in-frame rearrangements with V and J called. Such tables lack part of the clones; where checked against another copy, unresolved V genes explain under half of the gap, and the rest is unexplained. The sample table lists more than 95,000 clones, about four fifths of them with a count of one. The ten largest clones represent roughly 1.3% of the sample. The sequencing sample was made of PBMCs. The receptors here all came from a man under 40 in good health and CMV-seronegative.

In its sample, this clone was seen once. The CDR3 sequence: CASRRLERSNQPQHF. For the CDR3, the DNA is TGTGCCAGCAGGCGACTCGAACGAAGCAATCAGCCCCAGCATTTT. V usage is TRBV27 and J usage is TRBJ1-5; D is undetermined. The CDR3 is 15 amino acids. V was trimmed by 6 bases and J by 1 base, leaving 13 bases between them. The germline V gene has CDR1 MNHEY and CDR2 SMNVEV (reference sequence).

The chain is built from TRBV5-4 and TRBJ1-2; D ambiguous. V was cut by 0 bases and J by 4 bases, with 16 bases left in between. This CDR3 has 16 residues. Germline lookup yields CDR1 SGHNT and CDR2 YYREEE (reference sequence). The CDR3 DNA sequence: TGTGCCAGCAGCTTGGGGGCAGTTCGCACCGCCTATGGCTACACCTTC. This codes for CASSLGAVRTAYGYTF.

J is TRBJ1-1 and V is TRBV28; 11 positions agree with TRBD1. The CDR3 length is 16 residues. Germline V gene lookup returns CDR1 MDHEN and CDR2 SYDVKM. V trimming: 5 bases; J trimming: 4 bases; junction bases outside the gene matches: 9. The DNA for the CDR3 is TGTGCCAGCAGTACGACCGCCGGGACAGGGGGCACTGAAGCTTTCTTT. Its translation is CASSTTAGTGGTEAFF.

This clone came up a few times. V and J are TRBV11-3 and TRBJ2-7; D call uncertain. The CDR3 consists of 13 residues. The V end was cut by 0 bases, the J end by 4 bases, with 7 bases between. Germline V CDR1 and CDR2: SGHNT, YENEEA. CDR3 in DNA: TGTGCCAGCAGCTTAGATATGAGGTACGAGCAGTACTTC. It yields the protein CASSLDMRYEQYF.

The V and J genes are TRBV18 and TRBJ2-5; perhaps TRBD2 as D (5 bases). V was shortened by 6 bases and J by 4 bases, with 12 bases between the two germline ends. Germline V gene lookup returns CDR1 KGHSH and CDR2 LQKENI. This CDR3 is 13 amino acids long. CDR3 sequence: CASSWAGGETQYF. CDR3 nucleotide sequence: TGTGCCAGCTCCTGGGCGGGCGGAGAGACCCAGTACTTC. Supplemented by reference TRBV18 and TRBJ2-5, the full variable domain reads NAGVMQNPRHLVRRRGQEARLRCSPMKGHSHVYWYRQLPEEGLKFMVYLQKENIIDESGMPKERFSAEFPKEGPSILRIQQVVRGDSAAYFCASSWAGGETQYFGPGTRLLVL.

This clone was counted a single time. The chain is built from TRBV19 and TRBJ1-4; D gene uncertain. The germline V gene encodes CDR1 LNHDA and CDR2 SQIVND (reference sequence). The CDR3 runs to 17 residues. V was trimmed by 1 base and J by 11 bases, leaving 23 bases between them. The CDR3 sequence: CASSIAPGGPLVEKLFF. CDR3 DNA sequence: TGTGCCAGTAGTATAGCCCCCGGAGGACCACTAGTGGAGAAACTGTTTTTT.

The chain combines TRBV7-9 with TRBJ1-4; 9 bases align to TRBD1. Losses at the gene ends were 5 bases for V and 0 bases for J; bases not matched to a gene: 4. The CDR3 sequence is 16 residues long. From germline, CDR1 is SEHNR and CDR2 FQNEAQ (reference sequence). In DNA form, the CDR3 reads TGTGCCAGCAGCGCGGGACAGGGTGCAACTAATGAAAAACTGTTTTTT. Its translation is CASSAGQGATNEKLFF.

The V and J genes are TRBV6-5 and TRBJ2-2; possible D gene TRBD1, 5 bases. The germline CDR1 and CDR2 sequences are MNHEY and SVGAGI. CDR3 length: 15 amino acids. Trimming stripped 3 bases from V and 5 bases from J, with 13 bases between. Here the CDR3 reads CASSYEIGATGELFF. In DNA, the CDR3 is TGTGCCAGCAGTTATGAAATAGGGGCGACCGGGGAGCTGTTTTTT.